The 14 T cell receptor beta chains reported below all come from one sample, sequenced in a study of blood T cell repertoires in COVID-19. Clones were sequenced by immunoSEQ multiplex PCR, and TCRdb holds only the in-frame ones, with some missing. This table has some 52,000 clones, 70% to 90% appearing once. The specimen was peripheral blood. All receptors come from a human donor in a cohort sampled during active COVID-19.

The chain couples TRBV28 to TRBJ2-1; TRBD2 matches 7 bases. Trimming removed 6 bases from V and 5 bases from J; junction bases left unmatched: 7. Looked up from germline, CDR1 is MDHEN and CDR2 is SYDVKM. This CDR3 is built from 14 residues. The CDR3 DNA sequence: TGTGCCAGCAGCCGGGGGAGGGGACACAATGAGCAGTTCTTC. As protein: CASSRGRGHNEQFF.

V usage is TRBV15 and J usage is TRBJ2-7; 9 bases match TRBD1. In germline, CDR1 is LNHNV, CDR2 YYDKDF (reference sequence). V was pared by 4 bases and J by 5 bases, with 12 bases of the junction left unmatched. This CDR3 contains 16 residues. The DNA of the CDR3 is TGTGCCACCAGCACAATACAGGGGGCGTTAAAGAACGAGCAGTACTTC. It specifies CATSTIQGALKNEQYF.

Points on this clone: This sequence may be a read error, since a much larger clone differs from it by one base. V usage is TRBV12-5 and J usage is TRBJ1-6; D gene ambiguous. The CDR3 has 16 residues. Germline V CDR1 and CDR2: LGHNT, FRNRAP. CDR3 sequence: CVSGYLSRSYNSPLHF. The CDR3 nucleotides are TGTGTTAGTGGTTATTTATCGCGCTCCTATAATTCACCCCTCCACTTT. Full variable domain (remainder filled in from reference TRBV12-5 and TRBJ1-6): DARVTQTPRHKVTEMGQEVTMRCQPILGHNTVFWYRQTMMQGLELLAYFRNRAPLDDSGMPKDRFSAEMPDATLATLKIQPSEPRDSAVYFCVSGYLSRSYNSPLHFGNGTRLTVT.

J is TRBJ2-2 and V is TRBV9; TRBD2 agrees at 9 bases. Trimming removed 7 bases from V and 7 bases from J; junction bases left unmatched: 8. This CDR3 comprises 14 residues. The germline gives CDR1 SGDLS, CDR2 YYNGEE. In DNA, the CDR3 is TGTGCCAGCCGCCCTAGCGGGGACGTCGGGGAGCTGTTTTTT. This gives the protein CASRPSGDVGELFF.

This rearrangement joins TRBV2 to TRBJ2-2; 10 bases line up with TRBD1. From germline, CDR1 is SNHLY and CDR2 FYNNEI. This CDR3 is 15 amino acids long. Trimming cost V 6 bases and J 6 bases; bases outside gene matches: 7. In nucleotides, the CDR3 is TGTGCCAGCAGCGGGGGACAGGGGCTGGCCGGGGAGCTGTTTTTT. Protein: CASSGGQGLAGELFF.

The chain recombines TRBV6-2 or TRBV6-3 with TRBJ1-2; D is undetermined. Trimming removed 0 bases from V and 8 bases from J, with 10 bases in between. Germline loops: CDR1 MNHEY, CDR2 SVGEGT. This CDR3 is 13 amino acids long. The CDR3 sequence: CASSYSRGRGYTF. DNA of the CDR3: TGTGCCAGCAGTTACTCGAGAGGGCGCGGCTACACCTTC.

The chain is built from TRBV5-1 and TRBJ2-5; tentatively, D is TRBD1 (6 bases). The CDR3 is made up of 13 amino acids. The V gene lost 4 bases and the J gene lost 5 bases, with 12 bases spanning the gap. Germline V lookup: CDR1 SGHRS, CDR2 YFSETQ. In DNA, the CDR3 is TGCGCCAGCAGCATGGGACATGGGGAGACCCAGTACTTC. Translating gives CASSMGHGETQYF.

The chain employs TRBV2 and TRBJ2-3; possibly TRBD2 for D (5 bases). CDR3 size: 17 residues. Trimming took off 8 bases at V and 2 bases at J, with 23 bases between the two ends. The germline V gene encodes CDR1 SNHLY and CDR2 FYNNEI. The CDR3 reads CASSDYLPASDTDTQYF. As DNA, the CDR3 is TGTGCCAGCTCAGACTATCTACCAGCCTCGGACACAGATACGCAGTATTTT.

The rearrangement joins TRBV10-3 to TRBJ2-1, with D hard to call. The CDR3 has 13 amino acids. CDR1 ENHRY and CDR2 SYGVKD come from the germline V gene. Trimming took off 2 bases at V and 4 bases at J, with 6 bases between the two ends. The CDR3 DNA sequence: TGTGCCATCAGTGAGCAACAGTACAATGAGCAGTTCTTC. Translating it yields CAISEQQYNEQFF.

This rearrangement joins TRBV7-2 to TRBJ1-2; TRBD1 agrees at 8 bases. The junction had 6 bases not matched to a gene; V was cut back by 5 bases and J by 1 base. CDR1 and CDR2 (germline): SGHTA, FQGNSA. The CDR3 has 15 amino acids. In nucleotides, the CDR3 is TGTGCCAGCAGCCCAAACAGGGGGATTAACTATGGCTACACCTTC. Residues: CASSPNRGINYGYTF.

The chain uses TRBV7-9 and TRBJ2-3; TRBD2 is a possible D gene (6 bases). The CDR3 sequence is 15 residues long. The germline gives CDR1 SEHNR, CDR2 FQNEAQ (reference sequence). V was shortened by 1 base and J by 0 bases, with 8 bases between the two germline ends. The CDR3 nucleotides read TGTGCCAGCAGCTTAGGGGACTTTAGCACAGATACGCAGTATTTT. Its translation: CASSLGDFSTDTQYF.

The genes are TRBV6-5 and TRBJ2-3; TRBD1 matches at 7 bases. The trim removed 8 bases at V and 2 bases at J, leaving 7 bases unmatched. From germline, CDR1 is MNHEY and CDR2 SVGAGI. This CDR3 region has 14 residues. DNA for the CDR3: TGTGCCAGCCGTCGGACAGGATTCACAGATACGCAGTATTTT. The encoded protein is CASRRTGFTDTQYF.

The chain recombines TRBV19 with TRBJ2-6; D gene unclear. This CDR3 region has 17 residues. From germline, CDR1 is LNHDA and CDR2 SQIVND (reference sequence). Deletions cut 3 bases from V and 1 base from J, with 13 bases between. For the CDR3, the DNA is TGTGCCAGTAGTATCCAGTATAGGAGTTCTGGGGCCAACGTCCTGACTTTC. Residues: CASSIQYRSSGANVLTF.

The chain employs TRBV6-1 and TRBJ2-5, with D possibly being TRBD1 (6 bases). Trimming stripped 2 bases from V and 0 bases from J, with 16 bases between. From germline, CDR1 is MNHNS and CDR2 SASEGT. This CDR3 is built from 17 residues. The CDR3 sequence: CASSEFLGHLYQETQYF. The CDR3 nucleotides are TGTGCCAGCAGTGAATTTCTGGGACACTTGTACCAAGAGACCCAGTACTTC.